This entry describes one TCR beta chain. What it recognizes is unknown. The sample originates from a study of cytomegalovirus exposure and HLA in healthy donors. Whole-study results and caveats: It was likely that a cluster of highly shared sequence variants was a sequencing artifact. Rarity marked most TCR sequences, yet some public TCRs occurred in many donors.

PCR primers comprised 60 Vbeta and 13 Jbeta primers. The method was immunoSEQ multiplex PCR; TCRdb's version includes in-frame clones alone and lacks a portion of them. The sample comprises under 150,000 clones, 60% to 85% of which are singletons, and 3.4% rests with the top ten. CDR3 length: 15 residues. Looked up from germline, CDR1 is LNHDA and CDR2 is SQIVND (reference sequence). After removal of 2 bases from V and 5 bases from J, the junction contained 5 bases not matched to a gene. V gene TRBV19 combines with J gene TRBJ2-2; 7 nucleotides agree with TRBD1. The clonotype was recovered from a man younger than 40 in good health and CMV-seronegative. The sequencing sample was made of PBMCs. CDR3 sequence reads: CASSIIGRGTGELFF. In DNA, the CDR3 is TGTGCCAGTAGTATAATTGGCAGGGGGACCGGGGAGCTGTTTTTT.